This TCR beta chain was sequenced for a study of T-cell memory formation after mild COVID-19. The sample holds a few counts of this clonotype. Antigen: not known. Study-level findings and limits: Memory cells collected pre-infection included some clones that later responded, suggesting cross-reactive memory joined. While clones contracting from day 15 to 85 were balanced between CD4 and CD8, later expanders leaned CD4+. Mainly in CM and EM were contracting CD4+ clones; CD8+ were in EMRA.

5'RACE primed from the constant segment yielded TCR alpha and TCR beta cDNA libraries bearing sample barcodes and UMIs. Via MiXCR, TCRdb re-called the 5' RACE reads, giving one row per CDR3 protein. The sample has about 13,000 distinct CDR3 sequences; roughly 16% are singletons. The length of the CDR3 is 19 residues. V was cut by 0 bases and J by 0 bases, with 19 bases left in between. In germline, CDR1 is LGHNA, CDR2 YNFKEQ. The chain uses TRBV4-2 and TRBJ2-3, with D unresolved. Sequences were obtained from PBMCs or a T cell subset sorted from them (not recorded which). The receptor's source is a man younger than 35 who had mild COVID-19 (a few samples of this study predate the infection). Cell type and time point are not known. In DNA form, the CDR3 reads TGTGCCAGCAGCCAAGATGGGGTTATTGTTGTCGCTAGCACAGATACGCAGTATTTT. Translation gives CASSQDGVIVVASTDTQYF.